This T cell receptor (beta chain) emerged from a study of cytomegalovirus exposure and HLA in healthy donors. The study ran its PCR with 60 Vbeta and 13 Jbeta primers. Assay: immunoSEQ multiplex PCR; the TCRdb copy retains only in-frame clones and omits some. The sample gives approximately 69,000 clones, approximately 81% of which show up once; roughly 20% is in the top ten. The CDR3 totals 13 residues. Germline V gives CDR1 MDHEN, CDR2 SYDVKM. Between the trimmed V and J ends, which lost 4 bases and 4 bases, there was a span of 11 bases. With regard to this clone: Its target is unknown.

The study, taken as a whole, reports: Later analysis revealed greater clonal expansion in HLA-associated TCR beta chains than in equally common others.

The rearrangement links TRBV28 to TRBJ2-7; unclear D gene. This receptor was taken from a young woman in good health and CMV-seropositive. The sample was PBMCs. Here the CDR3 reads CASSWPETYEQYF. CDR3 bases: TGTGCCAGCAGTTGGCCAGAGACATACGAGCAGTACTTC.